This is a list of T cell receptor beta chains from one sample in a study of CD8+ T cells in alopecia areata. Libraries were prepared by immunoSEQ multiplex PCR; TCRdb keeps only in-frame clonotypes and omits some of them. The sample has 140,000 or so clones, approximately 51% seen once. The sample in question was CD4+ T cells sorted from blood, obtained at week 0. The receptor set was obtained from a human donor with alopecia areata. Both conserved end residues are part of each CDR3. A D gene is named only where the DNA matches it firmly. Size is omitted from some rows. Given values are once, few, many or a class for expanded clones.

>TRBJ1-5|14|.|TRBD1|TRBV5-1
CASSWDSLNQPQHF
TGCGCCAGCAGCTGGGACAGCTTAAATCAGCCCCAGCATTTT
>TRBJ2-7|13|.|.|TRBV5-4
CASSPDPRREQYF
TGTGCCAGCAGCCCCGACCCACGAAGAGAGCAGTACTTC
>TRBJ2-2|12|.|.|TRBV27
CASSPTPGELFF
TGTGCCAGCAGTCCTACTCCAGGGGAGCTGTTTTTT
>TRBJ2-5|16|few|.|TRBV7-2
CASSLRTVSFQGTQYF
TGTGCCAGCAGCTTAAGGACAGTATCTTTTCAGGGGACCCAGTACTTC
>TRBJ2-5|16|few|TRBD1|TRBV29-1
CSVLLTLGQGGETQYF
TGCAGCGTTCTCCTTACCTTGGGACAGGGCGGCGAGACCCAGTACTTC
>TRBJ2-5|12|few|.|TRBV29-1
CSVALDQETQYF
TGCAGCGTTGCCCTAGATCAAGAGACCCAGTACTTC
>TRBJ1-1|13|once|.|TRBV30
CAWSVGLNTEAFF
TGTGCCTGGAGCGTAGGATTGAACACTGAAGCTTTCTTT
>TRBJ1-1|16|.|TRBD1|TRBV7-3
CASSATTGGGIAEAFF
TGTGCCAGCAGCGCAACCACAGGGGGAGGAATCGCTGAAGCTTTCTTT
>TRBJ1-2|17|few|.|TRBV15
CATSSGGSNRDIDGYTF
TGTGCCACCAGCAGCGGAGGTTCCAACCGGGACATCGATGGCTACACCTTC
>TRBJ1-1|13|.|TRBD1|TRBV29-1
CSALTGGNTEAFF
TGCAGCGCCTTGACAGGGGGTAACACTGAAGCTTTCTTT
>TRBJ2-4|13|.|TRBD2|TRBV4-3
CASSQDRGDIQYF
TGCGCCAGCAGCCAAGATCGGGGGGACATTCAGTACTTC
>TRBJ2-3|12|.|.|TRBV7-9
CASSYSGDTQYF
TGTGCCAGCAGCTATAGCGGAGATACGCAGTATTTT
>TRBJ1-1|14|.|TRBD1|TRBV10-3
CAIKGQGASPEAFF
TGTGCCATCAAAGGACAGGGGGCCAGCCCCGAAGCTTTCTTT
>TRBJ2-5|14|.|.|TRBV5-4
CASSLQGSQETQYF
TGTGCCAGCAGCTTGCAGGGGAGCCAAGAGACCCAGTACTTC
>TRBJ1-4|12|.|TRBD1|TRBV29-1
CSVGTADEKLFF
TGCAGCGTAGGGACAGCCGATGAAAAACTGTTTTTT
>TRBJ2-5|17|.|TRBD2|TRBV7-8
CASSPRESGRASETQYF
TGTGCCAGCAGCCCCCGGGAAAGCGGGAGGGCCTCGGAGACCCAGTACTTC
>TRBJ2-7|12|few|.|TRBV29-1
CSVLDTPYEQYF
TGCAGCGTCCTGGACACTCCCTACGAGCAGTACTTC
>TRBJ2-4|12|.|.|TRBV19
CASSLLRQNQYF
TGTGCCAGTAGTCTCCTTCGACAGAATCAGTACTTC
>TRBJ1-2|11|.|.|TRBV7-2
CASSFNYGYTF
TGTGCCAGCAGCTTTAACTATGGCTACACCTTC
>TRBJ2-1|13|.|.|TRBV7-2
CASTRWVVNEQFF
TGTGCCAGCACTCGGTGGGTAGTCAATGAGCAGTTCTTC
>TRBJ2-5|14|few|.|TRBV28
CASMEYGGQETQYF
TGTGCCAGCATGGAGTATGGCGGACAAGAGACCCAGTACTTC
>TRBJ1-3|14|.|.|TRBV29-1
CSVDGEVPGNTIYF
TGCAGCGTTGATGGGGAGGTGCCCGGAAACACCATATATTTT
>TRBJ1-5|15|.|.|TRBV13
CASSLGGDSNQPQHF
TGTGCCAGCAGCTTAGGAGGAGATAGCAATCAGCCCCAGCATTTT
>TRBJ1-1|12|few|TRBD1|TRBV7-9
CASSATGDGAFF
TGTGCCAGCAGCGCGACAGGGGATGGAGCTTTCTTT
>TRBJ1-1|14|.|.|TRBV2
CASSATELNTEAFF
TGTGCCAGCAGCGCGACCGAGCTGAACACTGAAGCTTTCTTT
>TRBJ2-1|16|.|TRBD2|TRBV4-3
CASSQDLAGGWNEQFF
TGCGCCAGCAGCCAAGATCTAGCGGGAGGATGGAATGAGCAGTTCTTC
>TRBJ1-5|17|.|.|TRBV30
CAWSVYGSSPDNQPQHF
TGTGCCTGGAGTGTCTATGGTTCGAGCCCTGACAATCAGCCCCAGCATTTT
>TRBJ2-5|14|few|TRBD2|TRBV14
CASQAGGKVETQYF
TGTGCCAGCCAAGCGGGAGGGAAAGTAGAGACCCAGTACTTC
>TRBJ2-7|14|once|.|TRBV7-7
CASSLVEGSSEQYF
TGTGCTAGCAGCTTAGTGGAGGGGTCTTCGGAGCAGTACTTC
>TRBJ1-2|14|.|TRBD1|TRBV30
CAWSRDRGGYGYTF
TGTGCCTGGAGCCGGGACAGGGGCGGCTATGGCTACACCTTC